Sequencing of this T cell receptor (beta chain) was carried out in a study of response to subunit inactivated influenza vaccine (dated by TCRdb to between 2018 and 2020). For the study in its entirety: Deep quantitative T cell receptor repertoire profiling was used in the study to track responses to a trivalent subunit inactivated influenza vaccine. Beyond this particular receptor, the publication reports: It was suggested by the authors that each seasonal influenza vaccination may recruit only a limited number of new T cells.

The library was obtained by RT-PCR. Sequencer: Illumina HiSeq 2500. TCRdb handled the public reads itself, with Q25 trimming in fastp and clone calling in MiXCR, and kept productive beta chains. For every CDR3 protein sequence, its rows merge into one entry that carries the most common genes and DNA. The sample contains roughly 500,000 distinct CDR3 sequences, under 25% of them found a single time. Jointly, the top ten make up 2.5% to 3% of the sample. The CDR3 starts with the cysteine, ends with the phenylalanine, and has 10 residues. Of all the DNA, just the CDR3 is kept, 30 bases in frame from base 1. V loses 6 bases of germline sequence and J loses 5 bases, and the interval between the two ends is 4 bases. Sequences MDHEN (CDR1) and SYDVKM (CDR2) are obtained from the germline V gene. This clonotype was observed many times. Its antigen target is currently unknown. No quality values exist for individual bases; no much larger clone is one base distant.

The data also belong to a second study, concerning T cells expressing NK-cell markers. Drawing on the second study: 5'RACE template switching, by which a universal primer site and unique molecular identifiers were added, was used to make TCR beta cDNA libraries. Three sorted T-cell subsets (CD3+CD56+NKG2C+, CD3+CD56+NKG2C- and CD3+CD56-NKG2C+) from 7 to 9 donors had their TCR beta-chain repertoires profiled. Among the eight sequenced donors, seven were HCMV-seropositive and one was HCMV-seronegative. To restrict sorting to alphabetaTCR-expressing T cells, an anti-gammadeltaTCR antibody was added in several experiments. In more than 5 donors, the dominant CD3+CD56+NKG2C+ clonotypes ranked among the top 10 CD8+ clonotypes, making up 1.0-7.0% of CD8+ T cells. Those dominant clonotypes were again the most abundant among CD3+CD56-NKG2C+ cells in several donors, at about 25-65%. Whether the expanded NKG2C-expressing T cell clones were specific for HCMV antigens remained unclear. Randomly selected healthy volunteers, three men and five women, were used as the eight sequenced donors. HCMV-specific IgG was detected in serum with a commercial ELISA kit to determine HCMV serostatus. Ficoll density gradient centrifugation was used to isolate peripheral blood mononuclear cells from blood. Using Miltenyi isolation kits, CD4+ and CD8+ T cells were isolated from PBMC through magnetic immunoseparation. cDNA synthesis was primed from the TCR beta constant segment and was followed by two successive PCR amplification steps. Sequencing of the libraries produced 2 x 150 bp reads on Illumina HiSeq 2000/2500, MiSeq or NextSeq. MIGEC was used to demultiplex reads and group the reads by UMI, and MiTCR was used to assemble and quantify clonotypes. Only TCR cDNA sequences supported by at least two reads were kept to exclude erroneous sequences. The tcR package was used for downstream repertoire analysis, with clonotypes matched between fractions based on CDR3 nucleotide sequence plus V segment. VDJmatch was used to annotate antigen specificity against VDJdb, with one amino acid substitution in CDR3 allowed.

This TCR was recovered from a man aged 45 to 65 who received an inactivated influenza vaccine. Donor details come from another sample of the same person, matched by shared clones. The sequence joins TRBV28 to TRBJ1-1, with the identity of the D gene unclear. This sample comprised CD4+ T cells sorted from PBMCs, obtained 12 days after vaccination. The CDR3: CASRGTEAFF. Here is the DNA: TGTGCCAGCAGAGGGACTGAAGCTTTCTTT.